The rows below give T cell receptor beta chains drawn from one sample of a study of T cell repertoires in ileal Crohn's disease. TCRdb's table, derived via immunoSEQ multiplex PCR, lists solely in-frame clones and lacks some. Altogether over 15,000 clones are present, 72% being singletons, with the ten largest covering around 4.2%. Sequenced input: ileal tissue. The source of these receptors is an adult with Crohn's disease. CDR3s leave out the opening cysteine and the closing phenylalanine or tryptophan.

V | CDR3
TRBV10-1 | ASTNGGPTGELF
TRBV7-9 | ASSLTFGFWNEQF
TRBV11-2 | ASSLSGRTEAF
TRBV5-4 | ASSELQGVDTEAF
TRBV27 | ASRDGTTNTGELF
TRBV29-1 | SVDRGLTGELF
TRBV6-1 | ASNRGHSNQPQH
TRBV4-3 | ASSQDGGYGYT
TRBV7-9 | ASSFLAGGNPGDEQF
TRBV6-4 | ASSRSGEGLHEQF
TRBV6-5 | ASSGSGEWETQY
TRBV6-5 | ASTKSGTGNYGYT
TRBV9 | ASSVFGGARDEQF
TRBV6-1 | ASSPRTAWETQY
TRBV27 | ASSPLQAGYGYT
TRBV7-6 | ASNNGTGVDVSYNEQF
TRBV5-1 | ASSLAVVTGELF
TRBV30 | AWSWVDGKGGYT
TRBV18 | ASSPPWAPGANVLT
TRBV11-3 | ASSARTSGLGTDTQY
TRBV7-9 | ASSLMAPGYT
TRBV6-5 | ASPRDPPSPLH
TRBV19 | ASSIAPGQKNEKLF
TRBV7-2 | ASSSPGQRTYEQY
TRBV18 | ASSRQGGDTEAF
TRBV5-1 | ASSLAPAGNNEKLF
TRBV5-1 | ASSPFSGLAETQY
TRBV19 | ASSPAGSYEQY
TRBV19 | ASRHLQGRNEQF
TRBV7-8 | ASSLGGLTGANVLT
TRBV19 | ASTVSGGLSGSYNEQF
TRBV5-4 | ASSFTGIGDTEAF
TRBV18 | ASSPLSGASTDTQY
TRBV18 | ASSPFSREANTGELF
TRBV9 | ASSLTGLGGTDTQY
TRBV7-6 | ASSLEPPGQYNSPLH
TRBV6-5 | ASSSIPGQGYNEQF
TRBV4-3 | ASSQDFQGPLPLF
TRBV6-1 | ASSETPISAF
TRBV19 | ASRGGLAGVYEQF
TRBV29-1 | SVVWQGGYT
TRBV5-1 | ASSLVVRGAYISTDTQY